These T cell receptor beta chains were read from a single sample in a study of liver allograft versus peripheral blood T cells. TCRdb fed the reads into MiXCR, producing one record per CDR3 protein. Of around 8,600 distinct CDR3 sequences listed, 15% to 20% are singletons. The source is a human patient who had a liver transplant. Part of the T cell pool may stem from the graft donor. Both conserved end residues are part of each CDR3. D genes are given only for firm matches. The listing skips clone size in some rows; elsewhere it reads once, few, many or a size class.

.	.	TRBV13	TRBJ1-1	TGTGTCAGCAGCTCTTTATATTTGGAAGCTATCTTT	CVSSSLYLEAIF
few	.	TRBV6-5	TRBJ1-1	TGTGCCAGCAGTTACGGCAAGAACACTGAAGCTTTCTTT	CASSYGKNTEAFF
.	.	TRBV10-3	TRBJ2-5	TGTGCCATCAGTGACCCTCCGGGGAAGGAGACCCAGTACTTC	CAISDPPGKETQYF
medium-sized	TRBD1	TRBV19	TRBJ1-4	TGTGCCAGTAGTTCGCGACAGGGCCGTAATGAAAAACTGTTTTTT	CASSSRQGRNEKLFF
few	TRBD1	TRBV20-1	TRBJ1-1	TGCAGTGCTACCCCGGGACAGGGTTGGGGAGCTTTCTTT	CSATPGQGWGAFF
medium-sized	.	TRBV6-1	TRBJ1-5	TGTGCCAGTGACTCCACGGGAGGCTGGCAGCCCCAGCATTTT	CASDSTGGWQPQHF
.	.	TRBV20-1	TRBJ2-1	TGCAGTGCTCGTTCAGGGGGGTCCTACAATGAGCAGTTCTTC	CSARSGGSYNEQFF
few	.	TRBV30	TRBJ1-1	TGTGCCTGGAGTGCCATCAACACTGAAGCTTTCTTT	CAWSAINTEAFF
medium-sized	TRBD1	TRBV6-2/TRBV6-3	TRBJ1-2	TGTGCCAGCAGTTACTCAGACTACAGGGGTTTGTATGGCTACACCTTC	CASSYSDYRGLYGYTF
.	.	TRBV6-5	TRBJ2-3	TGTGCCAGCAGTTGGGTGGGGGGAGTAGATACGCAGTATTTT	CASSWVGGVDTQYF
.	TRBD1	TRBV5-5	TRBJ2-5	TGTGCCAGCGGAGGGGGACAGGTGGAGACCCAGTACTTC	CASGGGQVETQYF
many	TRBD1	TRBV6-2/TRBV6-3	TRBJ1-1	TGTGCCAGCAGTTACCGCCCGGGACAGGGATGGAACACTGAAGCTTTCTTT	CASSYRPGQGWNTEAFF
medium-sized	.	TRBV6-5	TRBJ1-2	TGTGCCAGCAGTTACTCGGCAGGTCCACAGGGCTACACCTTC	CASSYSAGPQGYTF
.	.	TRBV20-1	TRBJ2-3	TGCAGTGCTATAGAGGTCCGGGTAGCAGATACGCAGTATTTT	CSAIEVRVADTQYF
many	.	TRBV27	TRBJ1-1	TGTGCCAGCACCCACTCAAAGGGGTGGACTGAAGCTTTCTTT	CASTHSKGWTEAFF
medium-sized	.	TRBV29-1	TRBJ1-5	TGCAGAGAGGGGGGGAAGCCCCAGCATTTT	CREGGKPQHF
medium-sized	.	TRBV19	TRBJ1-1	TGTGCCAGTAGTTACCTCCCCCCGGGACCGCATGAAGCTTTCTTT	CASSYLPPGPHEAFF
medium-sized	TRBD1	TRBV19	TRBJ1-2	TGTGCCACGACAGGGAACGGCTATGGCTACACCTTC	CATTGNGYGYTF
.	TRBD2	TRBV2	TRBJ2-3	TGTGCCAGCAGTCGCTCCGGGACTAGCGGGGGCCGGCTCACAGATACGCAGTATTTT	CASSRSGTSGGRLTDTQYF
few	.	TRBV5-4	TRBJ2-7	TGTGCCAGCAGCTTAGGGGGTGAGCAGTACTTC	CASSLGGEQYF
.	.	TRBV6-6	TRBJ2-1	TGTGCCAGCACCCCCGATCTGGGTATCTTGAATGAGCAGTTCTTC	CASTPDLGILNEQFF
few	.	TRBV5-4	TRBJ2-7	TGTGCCAGCAGCTTGGCCGTGGGCGAGCAGTACTTC	CASSLAVGEQYF
.	.	TRBV19	TRBJ1-6	TGTGCCAGTAGTATGATGGGGGGATATAATTCACCCCTCCACTTT	CASSMMGGYNSPLHF
few	TRBD2	TRBV5-6	TRBJ2-3	TGTGCCAGCAGCTTGTTTAGCGGGGGGGCAAGAGATACGCAGTATTTT	CASSLFSGGARDTQYF
.	TRBD2	TRBV9	TRBJ2-5	TGTGCCAGCAGCTCTGGGACTAGCGTTAAGACCCAGTACTTC	CASSSGTSVKTQYF
medium-sized	TRBD1	TRBV9	TRBJ1-1	TGTGCCAGCAGCCACCTAAACCGGGACAGGGACGGTACGGACACTGAAGCTTTCTTT	CASSHLNRDRDGTDTEAFF
.	.	TRBV7-2	TRBJ2-2	TGTGCCAGCAGCTTAGGCTCTTACACCGGGGAGCTGTTTTTT	CASSLGSYTGELFF
.	.	TRBV5-4	TRBJ2-5	TGTGCCAGCAGCCCCGAGGGAAGGGGCCAAGAGACCCAGTACTTC	CASSPEGRGQETQYF
few	.	TRBV10-3	TRBJ2-1	TGTGCCATCAGTGAGTCTGGGGAGCCGTACAATGAGCAGTTCTTC	CAISESGEPYNEQFF
.	.	TRBV12-3/TRBV12-4	TRBJ2-6	TGTGCCATTAGAGACAGAGACGCCCACTCTGGGGCCAACGTCCTGACTTTC	CAIRDRDAHSGANVLTF
medium-sized	.	TRBV18	TRBJ1-1	TGTGCCAGCTCACCCCCGGAAGGAAGGGGGACTGAAGCTTTCTTT	CASSPPEGRGTEAFF
.	.	TRBV7-2	TRBJ2-7	TGTGCCAGCAGCTTACAAGGGGATCAGACCTACGAGCAGTACTTC	CASSLQGDQTYEQYF
few	.	TRBV18	TRBJ1-5	TGTGCCAGCTCAGACAGGCGGGGCAATCAGCCCCAGCATTTT	CASSDRRGNQPQHF
.	.	TRBV19	TRBJ1-5	TGTGCCAGTAGTATATACGGGGGGAGCAATCAGCCCCAGCATTTT	CASSIYGGSNQPQHF
few	.	TRBV7-9	TRBJ1-1	TGTGCCAGCAGCTTAGGGAGGAACACTGAAGCTTTCTTT	CASSLGRNTEAFF
.	.	TRBV14	TRBJ1-2	TGTGCCAGCAGCCGGAGAGGGACGAGCTATGGCTACACCTTC	CASSRRGTSYGYTF
medium-sized	.	TRBV14	TRBJ1-1	TGTGCCAGCAGCCAAGGAGGGACTGAAGCTTTCTTT	CASSQGGTEAFF
.	.	TRBV15	TRBJ1-4	TGTGCCACCAGCAGAGCGGGTCAGGAAAAACTGTTTTTT	CATSRAGQEKLFF
medium-sized	.	TRBV7-9	TRBJ1-4	TGTGCCAGCAGCTTAACGACCGCAACTAATGAAAAACTGTTTTTT	CASSLTTATNEKLFF
few	.	TRBV6-5	TRBJ1-6	TGTGCCAGCAGTGCCGGGGCCATATCTATGCCCCTCCACTTT	CASSAGAISMPLHF
medium-sized	.	TRBV6-5	TRBJ1-5	TGTGCCACCCACGGAACAGACAATAGCAATCAGCCCCAGCATTTT	CATHGTDNSNQPQHF
medium-sized	.	TRBV6-6	TRBJ1-2	TGTGCCAGCAGTTACTCGTATGGCTACACCTTC	CASSYSYGYTF
few	TRBD1	TRBV5-6	TRBJ2-1	TGTGCCAGCAGCCCACGGGACAGGCTCTACAATGAGCAGTTCTTC	CASSPRDRLYNEQFF
medium-sized	.	TRBV6-2/TRBV6-3	TRBJ2-2	TGTGCCAGCAGTCCTTTGGGTCGGGACACCGGGGAGCTGTTTTTT	CASSPLGRDTGELFF
medium-sized	.	TRBV19	TRBJ2-1	TGTGCCAGTAGTACTCAGGGATACGAGCAGTTCTTC	CASSTQGYEQFF
.	.	TRBV20-1	TRBJ1-1	TGCAGTGCTAGAGATCCCAGCGAAGCTTTCTTT	CSARDPSEAFF
many	.	TRBV20-1	TRBJ2-7	TGCAGTGCTAGACCATATGTGGTCGAGAGGGGAAATTCGTTCTACGAGCAGTACTTC	CSARPYVVERGNSFYEQYF